This record looks at one T cell receptor (beta chain) sequence and its context. The data are from a study of T cell responses to AZD1222 COVID-19 vaccine. CDR3 length: 14 amino acids. Trimming removed 2 bases from V and 2 bases from J, with 9 bases in between. Per the germline V gene, CDR1 is MNHEY and CDR2 is SMNVEV (reference sequence). The table came from immunoSEQ multiplex PCR; TCRdb's copy has only in-frame clones and leaves some out. The sample has around 130,000 clones, around 90% seen once. The receptor comes from an adult in good health. This chain uses TRBV27 with TRBJ2-5, with a possible D match to TRBD1 (5 bases). The source was peripheral blood, collected on day 0 of AZD1222 vaccination. The CDR3 sequence is CASSLPDRQETQYF. The CDR3 DNA is TGTGCCAGCAGTTTACCCGACAGACAAGAGACCCAGTACTTC.